One sample yielded the 17 T cell receptor beta chains listed below, sequenced in a study of PD-L1 blockade in urothelial cancer. Profiling relied on immunoSEQ multiplex PCR, and the TCRdb table lists in-frame clones only, not all of them. Of approximately 50,000 clones listed, roughly nine tenths were seen once; the top ten hold less than 8%. Specimen: PBMCs, collected around atezolizumab (anti-PD-L1) treatment. The receptors derive from a man in his 60s with urothelial cancer.

The V and J genes are TRBV30 and TRBJ2-1; 8 bases align to TRBD2. CDR3 length: 14 amino acids. Per germline, CDR1 GTSNPN and CDR2 SVGIG (reference sequence). Unmatched junction bases numbered 2, after V lost 0 bases and J lost 4 bases. CDR3 DNA sequence: TGTGCCTGGAGTGTAGGCGGGGGGTACAATGAGCAGTTCTTC. Encoded protein: CAWSVGGGYNEQFF.

The rearrangement uses TRBV6-6 and TRBJ2-7, with D possibly TRBD1 on 6 matching bases. From germline, CDR1 is MNHNY and CDR2 SVGAGI (reference sequence). The CDR3 covers 14 residues. The ends were cut back, 5 bases at V and 7 bases at J, with 18 bases in the middle. The CDR3 sequence: CASSPPDREREQYF. As DNA, the CDR3 is TGTGCCAGCAGTCCGCCGGACAGAGAGAGAGAGCAGTACTTC.

The chain carries TRBV5-8 and TRBJ1-5; 7 nucleotides line up with TRBD1. Trimming took 5 bases from V and 0 from J; bases not matched to a gene: 5. The V gene's germline CDR1 is SGHTS and CDR2 YDEGEE. The CDR3 totals 15 residues. CDR3 DNA: TGTGCCAGCAGTCTTGGACAGGCTAGCAATCAGCCCCAGCATTTT. Protein sequence: CASSLGQASNQPQHF.

The V call is TRBV7-6, the J call TRBJ2-3; D might be TRBD2 (6 bases). Germline loops: CDR1 SGHVS, CDR2 FNYEAQ. There are 15 residues in the CDR3. V was cut by 1 base and J by 4 bases, with 12 bases left in between. CDR3 sequence reads: CASSLEDYSSDTQYF. DNA for the CDR3: TGTGCCAGCAGCTTAGAGGACTATTCCTCAGATACGCAGTATTTT.

This chain connects TRBV6-1 to TRBJ1-1; D not certain. Trimming took 9 bases from V and 3 from J, leaving 8 bases between them. From germline, CDR1 is MNHNS and CDR2 SASEGT. The length of the CDR3 is 11 residues. CDR3 in amino acids: CASTDYTEAFF. In DNA form, the CDR3 reads TGTGCCAGTACTGATTACACTGAAGCTTTCTTT.

The V call is TRBV7-9, the J call TRBJ2-1, with a possible D match to TRBD1 (5 bases). Germline CDR1 and CDR2: SEHNR and FQNEAQ (reference sequence). The CDR3 has 11 amino acids. V lost 4 bases, J lost 15 bases, and 13 bases lay in between. The CDR3 nucleotides are TGTGCCAGCAGCTCCTCGATTACAGGGTTCTTC. It translates to CASSSSITGFF.

This chain uses TRBV11-3 with TRBJ1-4; TRBD1 aligns across 7 bases. This CDR3 region has 15 residues. With 6 bases clipped from V and 0 bases from J, the junction kept 4 bases outside the gene matches. Germline V gives CDR1 SGHNT, CDR2 YENEEA. The chain's CDR3 is CASSRTGATNEKLFF. The CDR3, as DNA: TGTGCCAGCAGTCGGACAGGAGCAACTAATGAAAAACTGTTTTTT.

The count of this clone is one. The V and J genes are TRBV6-1 and TRBJ2-7, with D possibly being TRBD1 (6 bases). There are 13 residues in the CDR3. Trimming removed 7 bases from V and 0 bases from J, with 10 bases in between. Germline CDR1 and CDR2: MNHNS and SASEGT. The CDR3 sequence: CASKETGSYEQYF. For the CDR3, the DNA is TGTGCCAGCAAGGAGACAGGCTCCTACGAGCAGTACTTC.

The CDR3 spells CASSLNGGAGNEQFF. The CDR3 DNA reads as TGTGCCAGCAGCTTAAACGGGGGGGCGGGGAATGAGCAGTTCTTC. V gene TRBV7-2 combines with J gene TRBJ2-1; TRBD2 matches 8 bases. Trimming cost V 2 bases and J 7 bases; bases outside gene matches: 7. This CDR3 spans 15 amino acids. From germline, CDR1 is SGHTA and CDR2 FQGNSA. The full variable domain, in which reference TRBV7-2 and TRBJ2-1 provide the parts outside the CDR3, is GAGVSQSPSNKVTEKGKDVELRCDPISGHTALYWYRQSLGQGLEFLIYFQGNSAPDKSGLPSDRFSAERTGGSVSTLTIQRTQQEDSAVYLCASSLNGGAGNEQFFGPGTRLTVL.

Notes on this clone: The junction shows a germline mismatch at one end, possibly a read error. The chain employs TRBV5-5 and TRBJ2-7; maybe TRBD1 (6 bases). Looked up from germline, CDR1 is SGHKS and CDR2 is YYEKEE (reference sequence). This CDR3 has 13 residues. The CDR3 DNA sequence: TGTGCCAGCAGCTTGGTCGTGGCAGGGACATCGACCTTC. It codes for CASSLVVAGTSTF. The full variable domain, rest sourced from reference TRBV5-5 and TRBJ2-7, is DAGVTQSPTHLIKTRGQQVTLRCSPISGHKSVSWYQQVLGQGPQFIFQYYEKEERGRGNFPDRFSARQFPNYSSELNVNALLLGDSALYLCASSLVVAGTSTFGPGTRLTVT.

The chain is built from TRBV11-2 and TRBJ1-3, with D possibly being TRBD1 (6 bases). Germline-derived CDR1 and CDR2 are SGHAT and FQNNGV. V shed 10 bases and J shed 3 bases, with 19 bases lying between them. The CDR3 loop spans 15 amino acids. CDR3 residues: CATREGGRGGNTIYF. CDR3 in DNA: TGTGCCACCCGAGAGGGGGGGCGAGGTGGAAACACCATATATTTT.

The chain employs TRBV7-2 and TRBJ2-7, with TRBD2 as a possible D gene (7 bases). V lost 1 base, J lost 6 bases, and 10 bases lay in between. Germline V CDR1 and CDR2: SGHTA, FQGNSA. The CDR3 sequence is 13 residues long. CDR3 amino acids: CASSLDRGGEQYF. DNA of the CDR3: TGTGCCAGCAGCTTAGATAGGGGGGGCGAGCAGTACTTC.

V and J are TRBV6-6 and TRBJ1-4; weak D call: TRBD1 (5 bases). The length of the CDR3 is 15 residues. V was cut by 6 bases and J by 0 bases, with 11 bases left in between. CDR1 MNHNY and CDR2 SVGAGI come from the germline V gene (reference sequence). The CDR3: CASRSTGPTNEKLFF. The CDR3 DNA is TGTGCCAGCAGATCCACAGGCCCAACTAATGAAAAACTGTTTTTT.

The V gene is TRBV29-1, the J gene TRBJ2-1; the match to TRBD2 covers 15 bases. J gave up 9 bases and V 1 base, and 13 bases lay outside the gene matches. Germline CDR1 reads SQVTM; CDR2 reads ANQGSEA. This CDR3 contains 18 residues. CDR3 amino acids: CSVEAGDGLAGGKIEQFF. The CDR3, as DNA: TGCAGCGTTGAAGCCGGGGACGGACTAGCGGGGGGGAAAATTGAGCAGTTCTTC.

This chain uses TRBV6-5 with TRBJ2-7; D is possibly TRBD1 (6 bases). The CDR3 has 14 amino acids. Germline CDR1 reads MNHEY; CDR2 reads SVGAGI. V lost 4 bases and J 3 bases, leaving 13 bases between the germline ends. Here the CDR3 reads CASSSPQGNYEQYF. The CDR3 region has the DNA TGTGCCAGCAGTTCCCCTCAGGGGAACTACGAGCAGTACTTC.

This rearrangement joins TRBV2 to TRBJ1-2, with 7 nucleotides matching TRBD1. The V gene end was trimmed by 6 bases and the J gene end by 4 bases; junction bases not matched to a gene: 5. The CDR3 loop spans 13 amino acids. The germline V gene has CDR1 SNHLY and CDR2 FYNNEI. This CDR3 reads CASSEGQFYGYTF. CDR3 DNA: TGTGCCAGCAGCGAGGGACAGTTCTATGGCTACACCTTC.

The chain is built from TRBV6-1 and TRBJ1-5; D not resolved. Germline loops: CDR1 MNHNS, CDR2 SASEGT. Trimming shortened V by 2 bases and J by 0 bases, and 5 bases separated the two germline ends. This CDR3 contains 14 residues. Written as DNA, the CDR3 is TGTGCCAGCAGTGAATTCCATAGCAATCAGCCCCAGCATTTT. Its protein product is CASSEFHSNQPQHF.